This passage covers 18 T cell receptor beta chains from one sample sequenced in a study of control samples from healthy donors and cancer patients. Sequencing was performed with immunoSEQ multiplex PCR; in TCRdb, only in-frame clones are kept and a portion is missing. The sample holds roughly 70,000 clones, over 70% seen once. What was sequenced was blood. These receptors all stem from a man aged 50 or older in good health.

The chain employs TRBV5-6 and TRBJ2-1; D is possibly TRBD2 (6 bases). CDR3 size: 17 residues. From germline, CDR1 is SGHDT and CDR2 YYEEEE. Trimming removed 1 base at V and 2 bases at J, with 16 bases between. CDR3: CASSLRTGRFAYNEQFF. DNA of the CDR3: TGTGCCAGCAGCTTGCGAACTGGGAGGTTCGCCTACAATGAGCAGTTCTTC.

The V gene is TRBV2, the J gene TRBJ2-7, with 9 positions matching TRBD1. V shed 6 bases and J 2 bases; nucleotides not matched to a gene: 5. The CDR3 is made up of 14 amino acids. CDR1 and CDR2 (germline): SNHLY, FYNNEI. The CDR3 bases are TGTGCCAGCAGGAGGGACAGGGCGACCTACGAGCAGTACTTC. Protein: CASRRDRATYEQYF.

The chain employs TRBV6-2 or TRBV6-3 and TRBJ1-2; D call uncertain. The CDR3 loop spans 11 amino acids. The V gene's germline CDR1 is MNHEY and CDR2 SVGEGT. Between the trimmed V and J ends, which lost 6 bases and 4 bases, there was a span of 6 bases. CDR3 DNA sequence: TGTGCCAGCAGCGACATCTATGGCTACACCTTC. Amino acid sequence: CASSDIYGYTF.

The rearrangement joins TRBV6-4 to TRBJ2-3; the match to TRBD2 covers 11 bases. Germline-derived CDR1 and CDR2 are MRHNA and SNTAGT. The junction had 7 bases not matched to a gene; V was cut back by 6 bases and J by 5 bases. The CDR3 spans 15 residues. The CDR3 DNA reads TGTGCCAGCAGCTCGTTAGCGGGGGGGCGAGATACGCAGTATTTT. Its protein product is CASSSLAGGRDTQYF.

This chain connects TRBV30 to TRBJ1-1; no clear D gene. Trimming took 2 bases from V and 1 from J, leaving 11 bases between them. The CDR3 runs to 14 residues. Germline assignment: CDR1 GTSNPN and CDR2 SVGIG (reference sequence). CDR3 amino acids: CAWSSTSWNTEAFF. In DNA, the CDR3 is TGTGCCTGGAGTTCAACGAGTTGGAACACTGAAGCTTTCTTT.

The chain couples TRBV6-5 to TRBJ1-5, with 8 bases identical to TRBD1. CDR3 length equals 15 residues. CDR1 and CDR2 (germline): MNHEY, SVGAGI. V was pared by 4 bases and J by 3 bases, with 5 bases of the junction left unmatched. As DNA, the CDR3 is TGTGCCAGCAGTTTGGACAGGGCTACCAATCAGCCCCAGCATTTT. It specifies CASSLDRATNQPQHF.

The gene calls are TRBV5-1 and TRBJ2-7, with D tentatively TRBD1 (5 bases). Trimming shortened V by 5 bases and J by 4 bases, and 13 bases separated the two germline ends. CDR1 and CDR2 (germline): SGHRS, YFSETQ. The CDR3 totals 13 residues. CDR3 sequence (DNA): TGCGCCAGCAGGGACACCTCCCTATACGAGCAGTACTTC. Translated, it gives CASRDTSLYEQYF.

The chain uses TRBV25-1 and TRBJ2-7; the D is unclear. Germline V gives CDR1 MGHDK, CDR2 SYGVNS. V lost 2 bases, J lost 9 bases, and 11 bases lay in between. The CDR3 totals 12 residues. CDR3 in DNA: TGTGCCAGCAGTGAAAGCGCTCAAGGGCAGTACTTC. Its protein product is CASSESAQGQYF.

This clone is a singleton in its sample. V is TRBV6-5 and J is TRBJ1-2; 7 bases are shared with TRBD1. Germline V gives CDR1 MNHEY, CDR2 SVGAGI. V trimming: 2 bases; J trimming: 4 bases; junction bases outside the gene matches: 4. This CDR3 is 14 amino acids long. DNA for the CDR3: TGTGCCAGCAGTTACAACAGGGGCTTCTATGGCTACACCTTC. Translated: CASSYNRGFYGYTF.

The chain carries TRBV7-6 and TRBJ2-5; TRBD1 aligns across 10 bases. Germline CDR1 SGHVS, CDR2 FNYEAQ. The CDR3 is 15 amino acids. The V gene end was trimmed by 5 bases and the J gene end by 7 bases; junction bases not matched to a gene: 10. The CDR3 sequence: CASSPGTGELGTQYF. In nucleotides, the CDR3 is TGTGCCAGCAGCCCCGGGACAGGGGAATTAGGGACCCAGTACTTC.

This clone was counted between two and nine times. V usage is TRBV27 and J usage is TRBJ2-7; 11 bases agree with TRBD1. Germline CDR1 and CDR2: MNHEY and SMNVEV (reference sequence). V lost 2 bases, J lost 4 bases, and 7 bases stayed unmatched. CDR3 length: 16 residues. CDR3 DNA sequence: TGTGCCAGCAGTTTAGGACAGGGGGCACGAGGTTACGAGCAGTACTTC. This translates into CASSLGQGARGYEQYF.

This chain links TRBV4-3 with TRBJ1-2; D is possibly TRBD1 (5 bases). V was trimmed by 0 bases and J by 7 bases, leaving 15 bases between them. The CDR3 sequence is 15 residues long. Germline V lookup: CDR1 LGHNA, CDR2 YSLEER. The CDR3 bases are TGCGCCAGCAGCCAAGATCTGGCAGGGTCAAGTGGCTACACCTTC. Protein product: CASSQDLAGSSGYTF.

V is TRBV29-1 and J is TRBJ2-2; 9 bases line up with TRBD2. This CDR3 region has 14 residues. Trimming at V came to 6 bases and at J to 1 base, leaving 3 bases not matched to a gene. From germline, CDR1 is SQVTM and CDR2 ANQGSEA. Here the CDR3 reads CSVLLAGNTGELFF. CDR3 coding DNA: TGCAGCGTGCTACTAGCGGGGAACACCGGGGAGCTGTTTTTT.

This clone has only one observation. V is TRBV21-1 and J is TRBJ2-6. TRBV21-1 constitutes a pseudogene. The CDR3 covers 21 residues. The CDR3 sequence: CASSKVPLGRICLSGANVLTF. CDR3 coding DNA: TGTGCCAGCAGCAAAGTGCCCCTGGGTAGGATATGCCTCTCTGGGGCCAACGTCCTGACTTTC.

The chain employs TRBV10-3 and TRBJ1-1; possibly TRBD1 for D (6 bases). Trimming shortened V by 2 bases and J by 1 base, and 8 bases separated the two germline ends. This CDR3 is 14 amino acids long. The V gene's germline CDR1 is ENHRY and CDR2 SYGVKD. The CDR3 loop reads CAISENRANTEAFF. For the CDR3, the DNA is TGTGCCATCAGTGAGAACAGGGCGAACACTGAAGCTTTCTTT.

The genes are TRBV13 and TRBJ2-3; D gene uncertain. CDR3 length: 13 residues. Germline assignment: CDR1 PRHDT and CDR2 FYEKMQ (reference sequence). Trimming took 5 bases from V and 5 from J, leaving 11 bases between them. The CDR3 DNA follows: TGTGCCAGCAGCCTAGAGAACGGAGATACGCAGTATTTT. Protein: CASSLENGDTQYF. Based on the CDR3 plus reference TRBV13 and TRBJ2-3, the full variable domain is AAGVIQSPRHLIKEKRETATLKCYPIPRHDTVYWYQQGPGQDPQFLISFYEKMQSDKGSIPDRFSAQQFSDYHSELNMSSLELGDSALYFCASSLENGDTQYFGPGTRLTVL.

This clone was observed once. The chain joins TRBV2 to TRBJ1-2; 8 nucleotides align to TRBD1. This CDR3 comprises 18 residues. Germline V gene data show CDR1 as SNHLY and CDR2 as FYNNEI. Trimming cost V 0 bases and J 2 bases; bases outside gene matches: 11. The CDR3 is CASSEAYGGQGSNYGYTF. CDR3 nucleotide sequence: TGTGCCAGCAGTGAAGCGTATGGCGGACAGGGCTCGAACTATGGCTACACCTTC.

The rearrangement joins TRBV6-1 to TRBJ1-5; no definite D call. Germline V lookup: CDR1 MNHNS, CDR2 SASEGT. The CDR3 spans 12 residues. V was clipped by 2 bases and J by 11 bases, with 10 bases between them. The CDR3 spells CASSELGKAQHF. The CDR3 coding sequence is TGTGCCAGCAGTGAACTAGGGAAGGCCCAGCATTTT.